The T cell receptor beta chain described here comes from a study of blood T cells in healthy people across ages. Study summary: Per two T cells, about one barcoded beta molecule was captured through template switching. General study points: Donor CMV infection status was unknown, possibly confounding age-related changes in expanded clonotypes. Naive T cell percentage by flow cytometry tracked strongly with beta diversity.

Only a few counts were recorded for this clonotype. Its antigen is undetermined. A second PCR, run for about 6 to 11 cycles, used a sample-barcoded 5' primer plus a J-beta primer mix. Each cDNA molecule carried a tag from a template-switch adaptor that contained 12 random nucleotides. A single record per CDR3 protein comes from TCRdb applying MiXCR to the 5' RACE reads. The table records more than 650,000 distinct CDR3 sequences, approximately 21% of them present only once. The origin of this receptor is a man in his 70s in good health. Sequencing was performed on blood.

The CDR3 region is CATSRDLGRPNEKLFF. The CDR3 DNA reads as TGTGCCACCAGCAGAGATCTTGGACGGCCTAATGAAAAACTGTTTTTT. The V and J genes are TRBV15 and TRBJ1-4; D uncertain. The CDR3 has 16 amino acids. The V end was cut by 0 bases, the J end by 3 bases, with 11 bases between. The germline gives CDR1 LNHNV, CDR2 YYDKDF (reference sequence).